Presented here are 29 T cell receptor beta chains from one specimen sequenced in a study of lymphopenia after photon versus proton radiotherapy. Using immunoSEQ multiplex PCR, the repertoire was profiled, and TCRdb retains in-frame clones only, with some absent. Among 25,000 to 30,000 clones listed, about 81% were seen once. The sequencing used peripheral blood, collected from a patient treated with photon-based radiotherapy. Receptors were obtained from a man aged 50 to 60 with gastric cancer.

The V call is TRBV9, the J call TRBJ2-2, with unresolved D. Looked up from germline, CDR1 is SGDLS and CDR2 is YYNGEE. The V and J ends lost 0 bases and 6 bases respectively, with 6 bases between them. The CDR3 contains 13 residues. The CDR3 loop reads CASSVGGAGELFF. CDR3 sequence (DNA): TGTGCCAGCAGCGTAGGTGGGGCCGGGGAGCTGTTTTTT.

The chain employs TRBV9 and TRBJ2-3; the match to TRBD2 covers 8 bases. This CDR3 spans 14 amino acids. V lost 4 bases and J lost 6; bases outside the gene matches: 7. Germline V gene data show CDR1 as SGDLS and CDR2 as YYNGEE. The CDR3, as DNA: TGTGCCAGCAGCCCCCTCGGGGGGGTCGATACGCAGTATTTT. This sequence encodes CASSPLGGVDTQYF.

The chain couples TRBV18 to TRBJ1-2; 9 positions match TRBD1. Germline V gene sequence: CDR1 KGHSH, CDR2 LQKENI. There are 15 residues in the CDR3. V lost 3 bases to trimming and J lost 7 bases; unmatched junction nucleotides: 9. The CDR3 DNA follows: TGTGCCAGCTCACCTCAGGACAGGGGAAGAAGTGGCTACACCTTC. As protein: CASSPQDRGRSGYTF.

The chain combines TRBV5-1 with TRBJ1-5, with unresolved D. The CDR3 is 15 residues long. Trimming removed 7 bases at V and 3 bases at J, with 17 bases between. Germline V lookup: CDR1 SGHRS, CDR2 YFSETQ. CDR3 region: CASRIGGIFNQPQHF. DNA of the CDR3: TGCGCCAGCCGAATAGGAGGAATTTTCAATCAGCCCCAGCATTTT.

This clone was observed once. The V and J genes are TRBV15 and TRBJ1-1; D is ambiguous. The CDR3 totals 15 residues. V dropped 0 bases and J dropped 6 bases, with 14 bases sitting between them. Germline CDR1 and CDR2: LNHNV and YYDKDF (reference sequence). This CDR3 is CATSRESFTTAEAFF. The CDR3 nucleotides are TGTGCCACCAGCAGAGAGAGTTTTACTACCGCTGAAGCTTTCTTT. Filled out from reference TRBV15 and TRBJ1-1, the complete variable domain reads DAMVIQNPRYQVTQFGKPVTLSCSQTLNHNVMYWYQQKSSQAPKLLFHYYDKDFNNEADTPDNFQSRRPNTSFCFLDIRSPGLGDTAMYLCATSRESFTTAEAFFGQGTRLTVV.

This chain connects TRBV5-1 to TRBJ2-7; 9 bases align to TRBD1. V trimming: 4 bases; J trimming: 5 bases; junction bases outside the gene matches: 7. Germline lookup yields CDR1 SGHRS and CDR2 YFSETQ. The CDR3 consists of 14 residues. The CDR3 here is CASSVPGQGNEQYF. The DNA of the CDR3 is TGCGCCAGCAGCGTCCCGGGACAGGGCAACGAGCAGTACTTC. Based on the CDR3 plus reference TRBV5-1 and TRBJ2-7, the full variable domain is KAGVTQTPRYLIKTRGQQVTLSCSPISGHRSVSWYQQTPGQGLQFLFEYFSETQRNKGNFPGRFSGRQFSNSRSEMNVSTLELGDSALYLCASSVPGQGNEQYFGPGTRLTVT.

The gene calls are TRBV6-6 and TRBJ1-6; D uncertain. The germline V gene encodes CDR1 MNHNY and CDR2 SVGAGI (reference sequence). V was pared by 0 bases and J by 8 bases, with 8 bases between. The CDR3 consists of 14 residues. Here the CDR3 DNA reads TGTGCCAGCAGTTACTCCCAGGTTGATTCACCCCTCCACTTT. It codes for CASSYSQVDSPLHF.

The rearrangement joins TRBV14 to TRBJ1-2; the match to TRBD1 covers 9 bases. Trimming at V came to 8 bases and at J to 5 bases, leaving 12 bases not matched to a gene. CDR1 and CDR2 from the germline V gene are SGHDN and FVKESK. The CDR3 has 15 amino acids. DNA of the CDR3: TGTGCCAGCGCACCGGGACAGGGTGTCGGTTATGGCTACACCTTC. Translated: CASAPGQGVGYGYTF.

This chain joins TRBV5-6 and TRBJ2-7, with D hard to call. Germline loops: CDR1 SGHDT, CDR2 YYEEEE. This CDR3 is built from 11 residues. V lost 4 bases and J lost 5, with 7 bases in between. The CDR3 loop is CASSSVDEQYF. CDR3 DNA sequence: TGTGCCAGCAGCAGTGTGGACGAGCAGTACTTC. Variable domain in full (rest from reference TRBV5-6 and TRBJ2-7): DAGVTQSPTHLIKTRGQQVTLRCSPKSGHDTVSWYQQALGQGPQFIFQYYEEEERQRGNFPDRFSGHQFPNYSSELNVNALLLGDSALYLCASSSVDEQYFGPGTRLTVT.

This rearrangement joins TRBV5-1 to TRBJ2-3; D tentatively reads TRBD1 or TRBD2 (5 bases each). Looked up from germline, CDR1 is SGHRS and CDR2 is YFSETQ. The CDR3 covers 15 residues. Trimming took off 1 base at V and 1 base at J, with 10 bases between the two ends. The CDR3 spells CASSLFLGGTDTQYF. Written as DNA, the CDR3 is TGCGCCAGCAGCTTGTTTTTGGGGGGCACAGATACGCAGTATTTT.

The chain combines TRBV18 with TRBJ1-2, with TRBD1 identical over 9 bases. CDR1 and CDR2 from the germline V gene are KGHSH and LQKENI. V dropped 3 bases and J dropped 3; count of bases not matched to a gene: 5. This CDR3 comprises 15 residues. CDR3 nucleotides: TGTGCCAGCTCACCTGGACAGGGGCAACACTATGGCTACACCTTC. Protein: CASSPGQGQHYGYTF.

This clone was picked up a small number of times. This sequence joins TRBV6-5 and TRBJ1-2; perhaps TRBD1 as D (6 bases). Looked up from germline, CDR1 is MNHEY and CDR2 is SVGAGI. V was clipped by 4 bases and J by 4 bases, with 10 bases between them. This CDR3 has 13 residues. As DNA, the CDR3 is TGTGCCAGCAGTTCTTGGACAGCCTATGGCTACACCTTC. It yields the protein CASSSWTAYGYTF.

The rearrangement uses TRBV7-8 and TRBJ2-1; no definite D call. V lost 5 bases to trimming and J lost 13 bases, with 12 bases between them. This CDR3 is 11 amino acids long. Germline lookup yields CDR1 SGHVS and CDR2 FQNEAQ. CDR3 region: CASSPRTVQFF. CDR3 nucleotides: TGTGCCAGCAGCCCACGGACCGTCCAGTTCTTC.

Only one count was recorded for this clone. This chain links TRBV20-1 with TRBJ1-1; D remains ambiguous. Germline CDR1 and CDR2: DFQATT and SNEGSKA (reference sequence). CDR3 length: 11 residues. V was clipped by 0 bases and J by 11 bases, with 10 bases between them. The CDR3 loop reads CSARDPRQAFF. In DNA form, the CDR3 reads TGCAGTGCTAGAGACCCCCGGCAGGCTTTCTTT.

The chain carries TRBV2 and TRBJ2-5; D is ambiguous. Germline CDR1 is SNHLY and CDR2 is FYNNEI. The CDR3 is 13 residues long. V lost 0 bases to trimming and J lost 5 bases, with 7 bases between them. The DNA for the CDR3 is TGTGCCAGCAGTGAAGCATGGTATGAGACCCAGTACTTC. Its translation is CASSEAWYETQYF.

The chain uses TRBV6-4 and TRBJ1-6, with unresolved D. This CDR3 region has 15 residues. V lost 0 bases to trimming and J lost 14 bases, with 17 bases between them. Germline loops: CDR1 MRHNA, CDR2 SNTAGT. The CDR3 bases are TGTGCCAGCAGTGACTCGAAACAAAACCCTAATTCCCTCCACTTT. It yields the protein CASSDSKQNPNSLHF.

V and J are TRBV19 and TRBJ1-5; D is unclear. Germline V lookup: CDR1 LNHDA, CDR2 SQIVND (reference sequence). The CDR3 is made up of 15 amino acids. V lost 6 bases to trimming and J lost 1 base, with 13 bases between them. In DNA form, the CDR3 reads TGTGCCAGTAGCCAAAACTCGGGGAGCAATCAGCCCCAGCATTTT. Residues: CASSQNSGSNQPQHF.

The V gene is TRBV4-2, the J gene TRBJ1-2, with D possibly matching TRBD1 (6 bases). The CDR3 runs to 15 residues. CDR1 and CDR2 (germline): LGHNA, YNFKEQ. Trimming removed 1 base from V and 3 bases from J, with 12 bases in between. The CDR3 here is CASSQGRRGDYGYTF. In DNA form, the CDR3 reads TGTGCCAGCAGCCAAGGAAGGAGGGGGGACTATGGCTACACCTTC.

The CDR3 DNA reads TGTGCCAGCAGCCAAGGGTGGACTAGCGGGGCAATAGCCAAAAACATTCAGTACTTC. Translation: CASSQGWTSGAIAKNIQYF. J is TRBJ2-4 and V is TRBV4-2; 12 nucleotides line up with TRBD2. The V segment lost 1 base and the J segment 0 bases; nucleotides outside the gene matches: 7. The CDR3 loop spans 19 amino acids. From germline, CDR1 is LGHNA and CDR2 YNFKEQ.

This sequence joins TRBV27 and TRBJ2-1; TRBD1 aligns across 12 bases. Germline V lookup: CDR1 MNHEY, CDR2 SMNVEV (reference sequence). J gave up 8 bases and V 0 bases, and 5 bases lay outside the gene matches. This CDR3 is built from 16 residues. DNA for the CDR3: TGTGCCAGCAGTTTATCCGGGACAGGGGGCATCGATGAGCAGTTCTTC. Translating it yields CASSLSGTGGIDEQFF.

This clone was recorded only once. The chain combines TRBV5-6 with TRBJ1-3; unclear D gene. Germline CDR1 is SGHDT and CDR2 is YYEEEE. The germline V and J ends were trimmed by 3 bases and 3 bases, with 10 bases remaining between them. The CDR3 has 14 amino acids. The CDR3 loop reads CASSSDGVGNTIYF. As DNA, the CDR3 is TGTGCCAGCAGCTCGGACGGAGTTGGAAACACCATATATTTT.

The CDR3 here is CASSLDGGIPDTQYF. The CDR3 DNA reads TGTGCCAGCAGCTTAGACGGGGGAATCCCAGATACGCAGTATTTT. The chain is built from TRBV11-2 and TRBJ2-3; TRBD2 might be the D (6 bases). V lost 0 bases and J 4 bases, leaving 11 bases between the germline ends. CDR1 SGHAT and CDR2 FQNNGV come from the germline V gene. This CDR3 region has 15 residues.

The chain joins TRBV7-8 to TRBJ2-3, with TRBD2 matching 7 bases. Germline values: CDR1 SGHVS, CDR2 FQNEAQ. CDR3 length: 17 residues. V shed 5 bases and J 5 bases; nucleotides not matched to a gene: 16. The CDR3, as DNA: TGTGCCAGCAGCACCCTTCCGGGGGGATCATTGGGAGATACGCAGTATTTT. Protein product: CASSTLPGGSLGDTQYF.

In DNA, the CDR3 is TGTGCCAGCAGCCTCAGCGTTGGGACGGCATTGGGAAATGAGCAGTTCTTC. Protein: CASSLSVGTALGNEQFF. The genes are TRBV7-6 and TRBJ2-1; perhaps D is TRBD1 or TRBD2 (5 bases each). Trimming took 5 bases from V and 7 from J, leaving 24 bases between them. The CDR3 length is 17 residues. CDR1 is SGHVS and CDR2 is FNYEAQ in the germline V gene.

This sequence joins TRBV4-2 and TRBJ2-5; possibly TRBD1 or TRBD2 for D (5 bases each). Trimming removed 1 base at V and 5 bases at J, with 11 bases between. The CDR3 spans 14 residues. Germline V gene data show CDR1 as LGHNA and CDR2 as YNFKEQ. CDR3 amino acids: CASSQGGESETQYF. Here the CDR3 DNA reads TGTGCCAGCAGCCAAGGAGGGGAGAGCGAGACCCAGTACTTC.

The rearrangement uses TRBV2 and TRBJ2-7; possibly TRBD2 for D (5 bases). This CDR3 comprises 15 residues. Germline loops: CDR1 SNHLY, CDR2 FYNNEI. Trimming took off 10 bases at V and 0 bases at J, with 19 bases between the two ends. In DNA form, the CDR3 reads TGTGCCATCAACACCGGGATCCTTCCCTCCTACGAGCAGTACTTC. It codes for CAINTGILPSYEQYF. Full variable domain (remainder filled in from reference TRBV2 and TRBJ2-7): EPEVTQTPSHQVTQMGQEVILRCVPISNHLYFYWYRQILGQKVEFLVSFYNNEISEKSEIFDDQFSVERPDGSNFTLKIRSTKLEDSAMYFCAINTGILPSYEQYFGPGTRLTVT.

The J gene is TRBJ1-1, the V gene TRBV30; no clear D. CDR1 is GTSNPN, CDR2 SVGIG, per germline (reference sequence). V lost 4 bases and J lost 4, with 13 bases in between. This CDR3 contains 13 residues. CDR3 DNA sequence: TGTGCCTGGAAGGAAAGGGCGGTCACTGAAGCTTTCTTT. Translation gives CAWKERAVTEAFF.

The table lists this clone with a few counts. The V call is TRBV7-8, the J call TRBJ1-2; D gene uncertain. The ends were cut back, 1 base at V and 5 bases at J, with 11 bases in the middle. From germline, CDR1 is SGHVS and CDR2 FQNEAQ. The CDR3 has 14 residues. The CDR3 sequence is CASSLDVRSYGYTF. As DNA, the CDR3 is TGTGCCAGCAGCTTAGATGTCCGGTCTTATGGCTACACCTTC. The variable domain in full, with the rest retrieved from reference TRBV7-8 and TRBJ1-2, is GAGVSQSPRYKVAKRGQDVALRCDPISGHVSLFWYQQALGQGPEFLTYFQNEAQLDKSGLPSDRFFAERPEGSVSTLKIQRTQQEDSAVYLCASSLDVRSYGYTFGSGTRLTVV.

The chain recombines TRBV6-6 with TRBJ2-5; perhaps TRBD2 as D (7 bases). The J call may be in error: the DNA end matches TRBJ2-7 better. The CDR3 loop spans 14 amino acids. Germline CDR1 MNHNY, CDR2 SVGAGI (reference sequence). CDR3 nucleotide sequence: TGTGCCAGCAGACAAGGGGGGGGCCCCTACGAGCAGTACTTC. Its translation: CASRQGGGPYEQYF.